This TCR beta chain was recovered during a study of metastatic and nonmetastatic thyroid tumors. Study overall: Both malignant and benign thyroid patients supplied peripheral blood and tumor or nodule tissue samples, across which the repertoires of these patients were then compared.

Whole-study findings and limits: For both blood and tumor, malignant thyroid tumors reportedly showed significantly higher TCR beta diversity than benign nodules did.

At least ten counts were recorded for this clone. What it binds is not known. The CDR3 length is 14 residues. Germline lookup yields CDR1 MDHEN and CDR2 SYDVKM. V gave up 4 bases and J gave up 6 bases, with 12 bases separating them. TCRdb re-called the PCR reads through MiXCR. The data show some 38,000 clones, approximately 19% seen once. Nobody among the patients had been given any treatment before thyroid surgery. This chain connects TRBV28 to TRBJ1-4; no reliable D call. Sample: blood. This TCR came from a female donor with papillary thyroid cancer or a benign thyroid nodule (not recorded which). Some clones in this sample may be carry-over from other donors' samples. This CDR3 reads CASSSLYYHEKLFF. The CDR3 DNA sequence: TGTGCCAGCAGTTCCCTCTACTACCATGAAAAACTGTTTTTT.